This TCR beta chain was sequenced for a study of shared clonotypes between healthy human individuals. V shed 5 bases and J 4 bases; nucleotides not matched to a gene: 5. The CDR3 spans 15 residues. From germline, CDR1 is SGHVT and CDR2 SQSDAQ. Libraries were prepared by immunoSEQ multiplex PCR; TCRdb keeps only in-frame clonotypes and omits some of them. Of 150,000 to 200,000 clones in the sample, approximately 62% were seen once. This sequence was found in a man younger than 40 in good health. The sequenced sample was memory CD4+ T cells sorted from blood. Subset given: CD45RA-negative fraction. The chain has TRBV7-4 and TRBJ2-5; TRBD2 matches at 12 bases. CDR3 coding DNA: TGTGCCAGCAGCCTCGGACTAGCGGGGCCAGAGACCCAGTACTTC. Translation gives CASSLGLAGPETQYF.